There are a few counts of the clone carrying this TCR beta chain. Antigen specificity is unknown. This sample is part of a study of beta chain features in type 1 diabetes. Findings and caveats of the study: Type 1 diabetes patients showed fewer insertions and more deletions at VDJ junctions. Moderate but significant shortening of TCRB CDR3s was recorded in all four CD4+ subsets from Type 1 diabetes patients. Comparison showed that naive, central memory and Treg TCRB repertoires appeared more similar among patients than among healthy donors.

Trimming took 2 bases from V and 1 from J, leaving 5 bases between them. CDR1 and CDR2 from the germline V gene are SQVTM and ANQGSEA. The length of the CDR3 is 12 residues. Every isolated RNA sample was fully reverse transcribed, so sequencing captured expressed TCRB transcripts. Using immunoSEQ multiplex PCR, the repertoire was profiled, and TCRdb retains in-frame clones only, with some absent. The sample comprises around 690,000 clones, around an eighth of which are singletons, and around 0.12% rests with the top ten. One heparinised blood draw, averaging around 0.12 L, came from each donor. Sorted populations all exceeded 95% purity.

The genes are TRBV29-1 and TRBJ1-1; D remains unclear. The sequenced material came from naive CD4+ T cells from blood. This clonotype was obtained from a young man with type 1 diabetes. The CDR3 here is CSVERKNTEAFF. The CDR3 nucleotides are TGCAGCGTTGAACGGAAGAACACTGAAGCTTTCTTT.